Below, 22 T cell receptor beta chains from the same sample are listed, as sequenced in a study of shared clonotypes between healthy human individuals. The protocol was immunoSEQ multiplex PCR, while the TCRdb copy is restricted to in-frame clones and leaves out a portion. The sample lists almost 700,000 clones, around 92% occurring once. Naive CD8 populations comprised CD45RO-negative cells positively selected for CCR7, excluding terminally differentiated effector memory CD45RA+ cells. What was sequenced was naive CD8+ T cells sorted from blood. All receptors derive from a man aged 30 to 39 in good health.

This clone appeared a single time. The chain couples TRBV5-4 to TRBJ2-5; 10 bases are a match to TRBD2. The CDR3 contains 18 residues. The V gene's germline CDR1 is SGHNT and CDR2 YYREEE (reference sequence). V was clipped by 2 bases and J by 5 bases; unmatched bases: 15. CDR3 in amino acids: CASSLRGLGLAGGETQYF. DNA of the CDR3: TGTGCCAGCAGCTTAAGAGGCCTGGGGTTAGCGGGGGGCGAGACCCAGTACTTC.

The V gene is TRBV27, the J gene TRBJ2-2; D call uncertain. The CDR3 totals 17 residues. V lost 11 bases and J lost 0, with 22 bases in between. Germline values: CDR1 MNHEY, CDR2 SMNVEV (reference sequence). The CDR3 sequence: CAPPSPFLDANTGELFF. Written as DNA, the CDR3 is TGTGCCCCCCCCTCTCCTTTTCTCGACGCGAACACCGGGGAGCTGTTTTTT.

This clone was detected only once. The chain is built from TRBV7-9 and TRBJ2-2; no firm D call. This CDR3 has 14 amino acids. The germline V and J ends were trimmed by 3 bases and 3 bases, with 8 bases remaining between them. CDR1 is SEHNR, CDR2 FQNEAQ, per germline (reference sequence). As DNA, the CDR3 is TGTGCCAGCAGCTTTCCCCTGGACACCGGGGAGCTGTTTTTT. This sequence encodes CASSFPLDTGELFF.

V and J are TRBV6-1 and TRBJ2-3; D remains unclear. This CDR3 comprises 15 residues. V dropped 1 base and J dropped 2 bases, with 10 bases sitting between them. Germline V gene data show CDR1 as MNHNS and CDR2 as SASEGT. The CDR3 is CASSEGGRNTDTQYF. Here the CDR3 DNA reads TGTGCCAGCAGTGAAGGGGGTAGAAACACAGATACGCAGTATTTT.

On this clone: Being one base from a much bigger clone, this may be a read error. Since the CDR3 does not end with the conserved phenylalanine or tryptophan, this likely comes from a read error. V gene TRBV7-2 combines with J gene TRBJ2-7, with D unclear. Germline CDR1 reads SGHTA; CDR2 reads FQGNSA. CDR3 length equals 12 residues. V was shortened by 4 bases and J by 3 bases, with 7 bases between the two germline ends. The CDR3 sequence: CASSYPGYEQYL. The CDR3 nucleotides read TGTGCCAGCAGCTATCCGGGCTACGAGCAGTACCTC.

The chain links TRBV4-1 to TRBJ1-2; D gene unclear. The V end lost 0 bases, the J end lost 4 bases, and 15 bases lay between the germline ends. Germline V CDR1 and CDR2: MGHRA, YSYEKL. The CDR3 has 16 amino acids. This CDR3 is CASSQEENNLAYGYTF. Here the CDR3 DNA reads TGCGCCAGCAGCCAAGAGGAGAACAACCTCGCCTATGGCTACACCTTC.

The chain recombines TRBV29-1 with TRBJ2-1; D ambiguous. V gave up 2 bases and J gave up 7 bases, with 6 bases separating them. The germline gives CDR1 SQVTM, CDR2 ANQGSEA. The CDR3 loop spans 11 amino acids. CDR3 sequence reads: CSVERQNEQFF. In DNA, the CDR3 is TGCAGCGTTGAAAGGCAAAATGAGCAGTTCTTC.

CDR3 loop: CASSVALRESSTDTQYF. The CDR3 nucleotides read TGTGCCAGCAGCGTAGCTCTGCGGGAGTCCTCCACAGATACGCAGTATTTT. The V call is TRBV9, the J call TRBJ2-3, with 7 positions matching TRBD2. CDR3 length: 17 residues. CDR1 is SGDLS, CDR2 YYNGEE, per germline. The V segment lost 0 bases and the J segment 2 bases; nucleotides outside the gene matches: 9.

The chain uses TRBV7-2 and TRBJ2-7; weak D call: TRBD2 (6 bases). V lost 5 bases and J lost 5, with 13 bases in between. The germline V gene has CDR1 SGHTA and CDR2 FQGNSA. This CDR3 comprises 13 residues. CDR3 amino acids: CASSMGGVNEQYF. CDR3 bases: TGTGCCAGCAGCATGGGAGGCGTAAACGAGCAGTACTTC. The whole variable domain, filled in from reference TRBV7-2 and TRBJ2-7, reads GAGVSQSPSNKVTEKGKDVELRCDPISGHTALYWYRQSLGQGLEFLIYFQGNSAPDKSGLPSDRFSAERTGGSVSTLTIQRTQQEDSAVYLCASSMGGVNEQYFGPGTRLTVT.

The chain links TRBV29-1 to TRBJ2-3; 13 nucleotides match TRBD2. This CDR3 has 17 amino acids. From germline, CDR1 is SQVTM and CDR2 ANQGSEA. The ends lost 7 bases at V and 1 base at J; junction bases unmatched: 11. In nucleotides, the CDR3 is TGCAGCGGGAAACTAGCGGGAGGGCAGATTCGCACAGATACGCAGTATTTT. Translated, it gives CSGKLAGGQIRTDTQYF.

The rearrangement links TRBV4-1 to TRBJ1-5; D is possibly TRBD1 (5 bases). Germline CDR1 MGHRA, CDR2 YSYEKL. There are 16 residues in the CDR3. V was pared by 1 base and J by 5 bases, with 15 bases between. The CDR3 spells CASSQVGGENHQPQHF. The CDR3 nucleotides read TGCGCCAGCAGCCAAGTTGGGGGGGAGAACCATCAGCCCCAGCATTTT.

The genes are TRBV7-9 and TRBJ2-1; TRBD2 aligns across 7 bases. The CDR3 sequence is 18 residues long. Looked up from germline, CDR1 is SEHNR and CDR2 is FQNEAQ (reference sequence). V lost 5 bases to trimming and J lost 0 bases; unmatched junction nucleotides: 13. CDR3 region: CASSPRDYPIASYNEQFF. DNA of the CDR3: TGTGCCAGCAGCCCCCGGGACTACCCGATTGCCTCCTACAATGAGCAGTTCTTC.

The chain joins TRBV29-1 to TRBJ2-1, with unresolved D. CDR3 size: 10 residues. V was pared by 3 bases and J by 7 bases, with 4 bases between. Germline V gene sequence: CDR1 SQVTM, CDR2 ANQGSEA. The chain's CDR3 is CSVESNEQFF. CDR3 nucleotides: TGCAGCGTTGAGAGTAATGAGCAGTTCTTC.

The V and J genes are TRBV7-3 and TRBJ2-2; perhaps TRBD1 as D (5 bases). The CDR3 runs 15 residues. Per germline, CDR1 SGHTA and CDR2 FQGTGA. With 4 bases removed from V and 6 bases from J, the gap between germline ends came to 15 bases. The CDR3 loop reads CASSSPAGFPGELFF. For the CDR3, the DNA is TGTGCCAGCAGCTCACCGGCAGGGTTTCCCGGGGAGCTGTTTTTT.

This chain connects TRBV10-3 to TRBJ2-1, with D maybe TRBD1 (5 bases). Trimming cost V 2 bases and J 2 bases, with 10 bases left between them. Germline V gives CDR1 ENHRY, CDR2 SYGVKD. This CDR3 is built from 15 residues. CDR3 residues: CAISEGAVAYNEQFF. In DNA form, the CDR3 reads TGTGCCATCAGTGAGGGGGCCGTGGCCTACAATGAGCAGTTCTTC.

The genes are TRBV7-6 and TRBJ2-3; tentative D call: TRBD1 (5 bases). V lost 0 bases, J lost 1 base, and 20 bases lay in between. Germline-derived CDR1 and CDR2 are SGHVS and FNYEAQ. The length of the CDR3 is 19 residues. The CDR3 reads CASSLASWGREMGTDTQYF. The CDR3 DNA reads TGTGCCAGCAGCTTAGCTAGTTGGGGCAGGGAAATGGGCACAGATACGCAGTATTTT.

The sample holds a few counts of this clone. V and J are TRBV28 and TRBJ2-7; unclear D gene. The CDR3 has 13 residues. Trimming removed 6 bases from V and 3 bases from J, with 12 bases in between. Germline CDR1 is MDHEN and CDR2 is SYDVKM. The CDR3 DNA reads TGTGCCAGCAGACCCAGTGACCGCTACGAGCAGTACTTC. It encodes CASRPSDRYEQYF. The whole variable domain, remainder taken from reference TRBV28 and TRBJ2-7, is DVKVTQSSRYLVKRTGEKVFLECVQDMDHENMFWYRQDPGLGLRLIYFSYDVKMKEKGDIPEGYSVSREKKERFSLILESASTNQTSMYLCASRPSDRYEQYFGPGTRLTVT.

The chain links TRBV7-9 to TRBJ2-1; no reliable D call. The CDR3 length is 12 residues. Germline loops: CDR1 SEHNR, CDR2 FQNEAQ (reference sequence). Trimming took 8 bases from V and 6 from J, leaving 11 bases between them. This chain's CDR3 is CASLRRSNEQFF. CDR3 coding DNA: TGTGCCAGCCTAAGGCGTTCCAATGAGCAGTTCTTC.

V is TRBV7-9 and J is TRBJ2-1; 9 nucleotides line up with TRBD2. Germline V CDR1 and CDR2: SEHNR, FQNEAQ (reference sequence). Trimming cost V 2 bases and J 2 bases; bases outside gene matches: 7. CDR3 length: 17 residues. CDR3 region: CASSLIHGTSPYNEQFF. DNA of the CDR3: TGTGCCAGCAGCTTAATCCACGGGACTAGCCCCTACAATGAGCAGTTCTTC.

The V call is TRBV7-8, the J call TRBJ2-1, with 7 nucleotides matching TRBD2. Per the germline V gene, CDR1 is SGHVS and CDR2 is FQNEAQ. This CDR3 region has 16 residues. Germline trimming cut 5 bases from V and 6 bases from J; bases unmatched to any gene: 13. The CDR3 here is CASSPAYGGSGNEQFF. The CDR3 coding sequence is TGTGCCAGCAGCCCCGCCTATGGCGGGAGCGGCAATGAGCAGTTCTTC.

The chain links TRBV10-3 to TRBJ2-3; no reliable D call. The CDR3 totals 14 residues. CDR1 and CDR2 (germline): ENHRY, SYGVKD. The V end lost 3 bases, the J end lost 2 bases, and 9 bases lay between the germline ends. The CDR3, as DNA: TGTGCCATCAGTGATCCTACCCTCACAGATACGCAGTATTTT. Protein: CAISDPTLTDTQYF.

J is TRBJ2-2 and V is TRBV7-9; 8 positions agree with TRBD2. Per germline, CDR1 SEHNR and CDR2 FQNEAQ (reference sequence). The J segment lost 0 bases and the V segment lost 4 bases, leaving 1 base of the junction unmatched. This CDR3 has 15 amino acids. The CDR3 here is CASSWTSTNTGELFF. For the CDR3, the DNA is TGTGCCAGCAGCTGGACTAGCACGAACACCGGGGAGCTGTTTTTT.